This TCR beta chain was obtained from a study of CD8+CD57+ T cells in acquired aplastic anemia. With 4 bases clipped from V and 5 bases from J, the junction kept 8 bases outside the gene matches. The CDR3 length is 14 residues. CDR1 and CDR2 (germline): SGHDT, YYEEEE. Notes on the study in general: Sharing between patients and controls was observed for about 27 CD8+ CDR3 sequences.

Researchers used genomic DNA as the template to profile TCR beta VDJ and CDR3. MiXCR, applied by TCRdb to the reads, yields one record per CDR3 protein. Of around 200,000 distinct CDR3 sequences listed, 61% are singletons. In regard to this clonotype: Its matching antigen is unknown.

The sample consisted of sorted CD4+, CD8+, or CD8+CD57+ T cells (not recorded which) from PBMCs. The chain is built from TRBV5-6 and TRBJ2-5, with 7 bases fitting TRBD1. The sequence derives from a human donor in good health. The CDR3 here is CASSEQGNPETQYF. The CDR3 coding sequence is TGTGCCAGCAGCGAACAGGGGAATCCTGAGACCCAGTACTTC.